This TCR beta chain was recovered during a study of T cells in Graves' hyperthyroidism and ophthalmopathy. Study outcomes and limitations: Ophthalmopathy was identified by the model a median around 6 months ahead of onset. Peripheral blood also featured most of the thyroid clonotypes expanded above 0.001. Ophthalmopathy and stable hyperthyroidism were told apart by a 13 V-J model.

Exclusion followed for patients with uncontrolled infection, other autoimmune disease, pregnancy or lactation. The V and J ends lost 3 bases and 4 bases respectively, with 13 bases between them. From germline, CDR1 is SGDLS and CDR2 YYNGEE. CDR3 size: 14 residues. It was RNA transcripts that yielded the amplified TCR beta CDR3 regions. The TCR CDR3 first-round RT-PCR relied on the HTBI primer set. TCRdb itself ran the multiplex PCR reads through MiXCR, one entry per CDR3 protein. The table includes 650,000 to 800,000 distinct CDR3 sequences, nearly 45% detected once. This clonotype occurred a few times. Its antigen is still unknown.

Material: peripheral blood or thyroid tissue (not recorded which). This chain uses TRBV9 with TRBJ1-1; unclear D gene. The receptor comes from an adult man with Graves' disease, either hyperthyroidism or ophthalmopathy (not recorded which). DNA of the CDR3: TGTGCCAGCAGCGAGTTTTCCGCGGGCACTGAAGCTTTCTTT. Its protein product is CASSEFSAGTEAFF.